This T cell receptor beta chain was sequenced during a study of OX40 agonist ivuxolimab in advanced cancers. Study outcomes and limitations: Expanded clones were, on average, more numerous in CD8+ T cells than in CD4+. Clones of CD4+ and CD8+ blood T cells grew by week 6 at doses of 0.1 to 3.0 mg/kg.

The CDR3 has 15 residues. The V gene's germline CDR1 is MNHEY and CDR2 SMNVEV (reference sequence). The trim removed 5 bases at V and 5 bases at J, leaving 6 bases unmatched. In regard to this clone: Antigen specificity is unknown.

Using immunoSEQ multiplex PCR, the repertoire was profiled, and TCRdb retains in-frame clones only, with some absent. The sample includes 90,000 or so clones, roughly nine tenths seen only once; the top ten take 1.1%. The rearrangement joins TRBV27 to TRBJ2-7, with 13 bases that match TRBD2. The clonotype was recovered from an adult with an advanced solid tumor such as melanoma, head and neck, liver or kidney cancer. The sequences come from CD4+ or CD8+ T cells sorted from blood, collected in a trial of the OX40 agonist ivuxolimab. The CDR3 region has the DNA TGTGCCAGCAGTGTCGGACTAGCGGGAGCCAACGAGCAGTACTTC. Its translation is CASSVGLAGANEQYF.